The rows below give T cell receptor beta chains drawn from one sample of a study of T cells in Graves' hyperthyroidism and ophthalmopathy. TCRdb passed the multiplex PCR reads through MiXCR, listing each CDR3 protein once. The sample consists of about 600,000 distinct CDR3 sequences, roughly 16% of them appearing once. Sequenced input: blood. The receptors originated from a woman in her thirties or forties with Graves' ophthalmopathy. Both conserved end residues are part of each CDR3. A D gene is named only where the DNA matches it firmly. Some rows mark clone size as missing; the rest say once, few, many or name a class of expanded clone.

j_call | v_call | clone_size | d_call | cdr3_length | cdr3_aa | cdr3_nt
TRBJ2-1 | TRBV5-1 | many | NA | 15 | CASSLQGGGYNEQFF | TGCGCCAGCAGCTTACAGGGAGGGGGTTACAATGAGCAGTTCTTC
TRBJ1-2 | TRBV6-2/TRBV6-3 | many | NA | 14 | CASSTGRLIHGYTF | TGTGCCAGCAGTACGGGACGCCTGATTCATGGCTACACCTTC
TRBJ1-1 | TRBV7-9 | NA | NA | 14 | CASPGPLGNTEAFF | TGTGCCAGCCCAGGTCCGCTAGGTAACACTGAAGCTTTCTTT
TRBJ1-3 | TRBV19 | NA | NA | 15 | CASSTTWDPQDTIYF | TGTGCCAGTAGTACCACCTGGGACCCCCAGGACACCATATATTTT
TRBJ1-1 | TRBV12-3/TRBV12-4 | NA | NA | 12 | CASTQENTEAFF | TGTGCCAGCACTCAGGAGAACACTGAAGCTTTCTTT
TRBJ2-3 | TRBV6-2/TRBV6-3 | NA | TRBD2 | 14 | CASSKAGAKDTQYF | TGTGCCAGCAGCAAAGCGGGAGCCAAAGATACGCAGTATTTT
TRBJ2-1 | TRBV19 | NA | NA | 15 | CASSNGISSYNEQFF | TGTGCCAGTAGTAATGGGATAAGCTCCTACAATGAGCAGTTCTTC
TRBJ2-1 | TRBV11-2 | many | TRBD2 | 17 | CASSLPPIAGEGNEQFF | TGTGCCAGCAGCTTGCCACCCATAGCGGGAGAGGGGAATGAGCAGTTCTTC
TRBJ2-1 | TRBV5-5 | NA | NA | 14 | CASSPGQPDNEQFF | TGTGCCAGCAGCCCAGGACAGCCCGACAATGAGCAGTTCTTC
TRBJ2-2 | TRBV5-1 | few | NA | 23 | CAPRGRFFAHTSGPILNTGELFF | TGCGCCCCCAGAGGCCGATTTTTCGCACACACGTCAGGGCCTATACTGAACACCGGGGAGCTGTTTTTT
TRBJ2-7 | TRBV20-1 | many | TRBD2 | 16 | CSARNENPQGRGEQYF | TGCAGTGCTAGAAATGAGAATCCGCAAGGGAGGGGCGAGCAGTACTTC
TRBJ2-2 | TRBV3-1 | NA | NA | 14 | CASSPTLNTGELFF | TGTGCCAGCAGCCCTACCCTAAACACCGGGGAGCTGTTTTTT
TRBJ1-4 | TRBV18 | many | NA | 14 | CASSPQRRDEKLFF | TGTGCCAGCTCACCACAACGGAGGGATGAAAAACTGTTTTTT
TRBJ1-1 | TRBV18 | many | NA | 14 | CASSPSQVGTEAFF | TGTGCCAGCTCACCCAGCCAGGTCGGCACTGAAGCTTTCTTT
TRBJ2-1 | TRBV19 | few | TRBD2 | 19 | CASSIDGREGGGIYNEQFF | TGTGCCAGTAGTATAGACGGGCGGGAGGGCGGCGGAATATACAATGAGCAGTTCTTC
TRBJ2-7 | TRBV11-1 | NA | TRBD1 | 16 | CGSSLHGTGSTYEQYF | TGTGGCAGCAGCTTACATGGGACAGGGAGCACCTACGAGCAGTACTTC
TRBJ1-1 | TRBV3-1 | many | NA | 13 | CASSQQSNTEAFF | TGTGCCAGCAGCCAACAGTCGAACACTGAAGCTTTCTTT
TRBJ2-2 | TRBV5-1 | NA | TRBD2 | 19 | CASSPGVGLSLAGTGELFF | TGCGCCAGCAGCCCCGGAGTGGGGCTGTCACTAGCGGGGACCGGGGAGCTGTTTTTT
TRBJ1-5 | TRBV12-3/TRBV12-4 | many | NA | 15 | CASSYQGFSNQPQHF | TGTGCCAGCAGTTACCAGGGGTTTAGCAATCAGCCCCAGCATTTT
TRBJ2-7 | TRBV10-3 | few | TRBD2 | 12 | CAISDSGGEQYF | TGTGCCATCAGTGATTCGGGGGGGGAGCAGTACTTC
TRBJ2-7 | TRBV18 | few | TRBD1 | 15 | CASSPGDSTSYEQYF | TGTGCCAGCTCACCTGGGGACAGCACCTCCTACGAGCAGTACTTC
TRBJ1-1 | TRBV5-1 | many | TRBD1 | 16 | CASSHFTGTGIWLAFF | TGCGCCAGCAGCCACTTTACCGGGACAGGGATTTGGTTAGCTTTCTTT
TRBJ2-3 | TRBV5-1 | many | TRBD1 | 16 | CASSSDRGQGTDTQYF | TGCGCCAGCAGCTCGGACAGGGGGCAGGGCACAGATACGCAGTATTTT
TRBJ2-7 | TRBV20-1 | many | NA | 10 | CSATRYEQYF | TGCAGTGCTACTAGGTACGAGCAGTACTTC
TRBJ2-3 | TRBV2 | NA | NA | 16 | CASSDSSVGTTDTQYF | TGTGCCAGCAGTGACTCGAGTGTGGGGACCACAGATACGCAGTATTTT
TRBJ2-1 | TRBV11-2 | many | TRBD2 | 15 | CASSPAASGYNEQFF | TGTGCCAGCAGCCCAGCGGCTAGCGGGTACAATGAGCAGTTCTTC
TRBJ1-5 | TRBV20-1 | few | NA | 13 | CSASEGLGQPQHF | TGCAGTGCTTCTGAGGGATTAGGTCAGCCCCAGCATTTT
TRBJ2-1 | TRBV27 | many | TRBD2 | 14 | CASSPTAGGPEQFF | TGTGCCAGCAGCCCGACGGCGGGAGGGCCTGAGCAGTTCTTC
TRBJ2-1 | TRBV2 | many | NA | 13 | CASSVGPYNEQFF | TGTGCCAGCAGTGTTGGACCCTACAATGAGCAGTTCTTC
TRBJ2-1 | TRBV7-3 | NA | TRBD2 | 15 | CASSPWTSGRSTKFF | TGTGCCAGCAGCCCCTGGACTAGCGGGAGGTCGACAAAGTTCTTC
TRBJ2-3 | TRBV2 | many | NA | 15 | CASRPSPRASDTQYF | TGTGCCAGCAGACCCTCCCCCAGGGCGTCAGATACGCAGTATTTT
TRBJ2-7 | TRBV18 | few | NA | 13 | CASSRGENYEQYF | TGTGCCAGCTCACGTGGGGAGAACTACGAGCAGTACTTC
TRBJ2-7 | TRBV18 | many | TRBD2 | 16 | CASSPRPASGRYEQYF | TGTGCCAGCTCACCACGTCCGGCTAGCGGGAGATACGAGCAGTACTTC
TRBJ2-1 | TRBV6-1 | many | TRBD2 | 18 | CASSPSGGIRRLYNEQFF | TGTGCCAGCAGCCCTAGCGGGGGGATTAGAAGGTTGTACAATGAGCAGTTCTTC
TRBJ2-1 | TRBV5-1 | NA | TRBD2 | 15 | CASRSTGTRYNEQFF | TGTGCCAGCAGATCTACCGGGACTAGATACAATGAGCAGTTCTTC
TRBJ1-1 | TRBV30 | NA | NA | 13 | CAWSPTPVTEAFF | TGTGCCTGGAGTCCGACCCCCGTGACTGAAGCTTTCTTT
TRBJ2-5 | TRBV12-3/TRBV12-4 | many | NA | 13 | CASSLVPPGTQYF | TGTGCCAGCAGTTTGGTTCCCCCTGGGACCCAGTACTTC
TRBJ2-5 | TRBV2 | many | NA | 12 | CAIKGVQETQYF | TGTGCCATAAAAGGGGTGCAAGAGACCCAGTACTTC
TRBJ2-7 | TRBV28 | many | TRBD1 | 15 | CASRGTGTGDYEQYF | TGTGCCAGCCGAGGGACCGGGACAGGGGACTACGAGCAGTACTTC
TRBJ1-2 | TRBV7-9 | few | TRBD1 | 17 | CASSPRDRGYDIGGYTF | TGTGCCAGCAGCCCCCGGGACAGGGGATACGATATCGGTGGCTACACCTTC
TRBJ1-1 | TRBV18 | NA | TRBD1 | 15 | CASSPGTGAPTEAFF | TGTGCCAGCTCCCCCGGGACAGGGGCGCCCACTGAAGCTTTCTTT
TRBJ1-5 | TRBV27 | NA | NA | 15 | CASSPGTEAYQPQHF | TGTGCCAGCAGTCCAGGGACGGAGGCTTATCAGCCCCAGCATTTT
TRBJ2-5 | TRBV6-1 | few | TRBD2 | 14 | CASTGLGDGETQYF | TGTGCCAGCACTGGACTAGGGGATGGGGAGACCCAGTACTTC
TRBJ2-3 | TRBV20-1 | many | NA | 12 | CSAEVSTDTQYF | TGCAGTGCCGAGGTTAGCACAGATACGCAGTATTTT
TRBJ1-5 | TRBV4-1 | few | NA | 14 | CASSLQISNQPQHF | TGCGCCAGCAGCTTACAGATAAGCAATCAGCCCCAGCATTTT
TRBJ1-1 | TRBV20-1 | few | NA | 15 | CSARDAGAGDTEAFF | TGCAGTGCTAGAGATGCGGGGGCAGGGGACACTGAAGCTTTCTTT
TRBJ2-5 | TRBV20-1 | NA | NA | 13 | CSAREAYQETQYF | TGCAGTGCTAGGGAGGCCTACCAAGAGACCCAGTACTTC
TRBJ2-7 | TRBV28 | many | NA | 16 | CASSLSLGYTSYEQYF | TGTGCCAGCAGTTTATCCCTGGGGTATACCTCCTACGAGCAGTACTTC
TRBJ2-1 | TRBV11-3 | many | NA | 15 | CASSATVASFNEQFF | TGTGCCAGCAGCGCGACCGTGGCTAGCTTCAATGAGCAGTTCTTC
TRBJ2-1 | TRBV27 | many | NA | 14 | CASSLNSVYNEQFF | TGTGCCAGCAGTTTAAATTCTGTCTACAATGAGCAGTTCTTC